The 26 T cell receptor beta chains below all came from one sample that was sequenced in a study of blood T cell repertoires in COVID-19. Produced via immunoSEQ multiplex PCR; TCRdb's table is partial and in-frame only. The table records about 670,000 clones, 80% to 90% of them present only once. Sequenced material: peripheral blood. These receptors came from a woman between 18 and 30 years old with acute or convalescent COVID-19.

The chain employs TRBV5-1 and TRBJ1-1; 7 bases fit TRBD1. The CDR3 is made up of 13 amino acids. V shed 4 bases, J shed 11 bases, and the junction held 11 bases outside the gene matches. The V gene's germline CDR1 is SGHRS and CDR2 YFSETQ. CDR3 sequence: CASSPDKSRGAFF. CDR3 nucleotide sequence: TGCGCCAGCAGCCCGGATAAGTCCAGGGGGGCTTTCTTT.

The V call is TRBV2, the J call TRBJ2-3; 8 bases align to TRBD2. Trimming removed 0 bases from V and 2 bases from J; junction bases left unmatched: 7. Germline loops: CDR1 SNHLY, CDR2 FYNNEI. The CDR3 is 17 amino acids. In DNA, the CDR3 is TGTGCCAGCAGTGAAGCGAATAGCGGGGATTACACAGATACGCAGTATTTT. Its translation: CASSEANSGDYTDTQYF.

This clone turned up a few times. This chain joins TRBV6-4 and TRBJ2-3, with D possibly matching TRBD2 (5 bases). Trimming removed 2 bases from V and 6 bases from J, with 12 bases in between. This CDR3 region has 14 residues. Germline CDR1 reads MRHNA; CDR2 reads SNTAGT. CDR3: CASSDGAGEDTQYF. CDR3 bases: TGTGCCAGCAGTGACGGTGCCGGGGAGGATACGCAGTATTTT.

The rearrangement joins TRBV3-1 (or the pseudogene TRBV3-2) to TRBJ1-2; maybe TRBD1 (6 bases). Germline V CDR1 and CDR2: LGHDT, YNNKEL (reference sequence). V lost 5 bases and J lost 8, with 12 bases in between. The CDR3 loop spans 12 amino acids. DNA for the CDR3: TGTGCCAGCAGCTCAAGGGGGTACGGCTACACCTTC. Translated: CASSSRGYGYTF.

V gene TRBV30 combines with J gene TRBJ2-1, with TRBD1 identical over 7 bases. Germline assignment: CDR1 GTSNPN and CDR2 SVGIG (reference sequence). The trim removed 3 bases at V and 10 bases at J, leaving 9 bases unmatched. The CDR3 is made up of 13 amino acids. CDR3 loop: CAWSPTGNLEQFF. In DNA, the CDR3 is TGTGCCTGGAGCCCGACAGGGAACCTCGAGCAGTTCTTC.

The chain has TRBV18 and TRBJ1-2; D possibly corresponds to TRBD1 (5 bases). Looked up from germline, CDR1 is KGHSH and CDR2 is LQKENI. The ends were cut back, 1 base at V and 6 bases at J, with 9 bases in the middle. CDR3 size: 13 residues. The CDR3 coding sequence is TGTGCCAGCTCACCACGGGGAGGGGATGGCTACACCTTC. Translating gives CASSPRGGDGYTF.

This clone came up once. The DNA of the CDR3 is TGTGCCAGCAGCGTGAACACTGAAGCTTTCTTT. Its protein is CASSVNTEAFF. This sequence joins TRBV25-1 and TRBJ1-1, with D unclear. Germline values: CDR1 MGHDK, CDR2 SYGVNS. This CDR3 region has 11 residues. Trimming removed 6 bases at V and 0 bases at J, with 2 bases between.

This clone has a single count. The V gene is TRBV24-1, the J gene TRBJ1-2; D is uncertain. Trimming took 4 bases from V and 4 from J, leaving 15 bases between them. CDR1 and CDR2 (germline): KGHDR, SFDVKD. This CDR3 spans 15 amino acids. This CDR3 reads CATSDYDTSVYGYTF. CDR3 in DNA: TGTGCCACCAGTGACTACGACACTAGCGTCTATGGCTACACCTTC.

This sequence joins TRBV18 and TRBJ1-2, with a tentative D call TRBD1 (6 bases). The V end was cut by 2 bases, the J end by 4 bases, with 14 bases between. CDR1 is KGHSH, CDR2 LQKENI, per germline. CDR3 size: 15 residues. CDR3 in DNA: TGTGCCAGCTCACCATGGGGGGGCGCTCCCTATGGCTACACCTTC. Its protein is CASSPWGGAPYGYTF.

CDR3 nucleotide sequence: TGTGCCAGCAGCCAAGATCGGCAGGGGGCGCCCGAGCAGTACTTC. Protein sequence: CASSQDRQGAPEQYF. This sequence joins TRBV3-1 (or the pseudogene TRBV3-2) and TRBJ2-7; 8 nucleotides match TRBD1. The CDR3 is 15 amino acids. Germline CDR1 and CDR2: LGHDT and YNNKEL (reference sequence). V lost 0 bases to trimming and J lost 6 bases; unmatched junction nucleotides: 7.

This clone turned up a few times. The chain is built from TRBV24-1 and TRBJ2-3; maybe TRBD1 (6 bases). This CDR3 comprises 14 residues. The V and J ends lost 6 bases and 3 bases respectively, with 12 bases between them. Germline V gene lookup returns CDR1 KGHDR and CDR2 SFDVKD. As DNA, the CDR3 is TGTGCCACCAGTTCCCACAGGGAAACAGATACGCAGTATTTT. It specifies CATSSHRETDTQYF.

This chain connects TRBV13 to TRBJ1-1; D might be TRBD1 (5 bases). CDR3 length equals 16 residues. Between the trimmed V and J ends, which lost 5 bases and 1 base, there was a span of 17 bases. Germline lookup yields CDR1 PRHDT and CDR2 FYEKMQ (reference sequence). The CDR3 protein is CASSPHPADRNTEAFF. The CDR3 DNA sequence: TGTGCCAGCAGCCCTCACCCAGCAGACAGGAACACTGAAGCTTTCTTT.

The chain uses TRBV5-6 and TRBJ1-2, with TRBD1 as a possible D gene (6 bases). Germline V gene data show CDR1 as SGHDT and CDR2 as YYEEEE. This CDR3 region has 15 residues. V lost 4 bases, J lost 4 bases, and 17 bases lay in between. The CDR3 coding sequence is TGTGCCAGCAGCGCTGGACAGCTACTAGTCTATGGCTACACCTTC. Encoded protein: CASSAGQLLVYGYTF.

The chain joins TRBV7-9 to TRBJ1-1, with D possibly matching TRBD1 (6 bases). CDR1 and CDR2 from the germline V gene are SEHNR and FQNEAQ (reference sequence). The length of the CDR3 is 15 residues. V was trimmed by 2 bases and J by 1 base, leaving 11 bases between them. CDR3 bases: TGTGCCAGCAGCTTACCGGGGGGCTGGAACACTGAAGCTTTCTTT. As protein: CASSLPGGWNTEAFF.

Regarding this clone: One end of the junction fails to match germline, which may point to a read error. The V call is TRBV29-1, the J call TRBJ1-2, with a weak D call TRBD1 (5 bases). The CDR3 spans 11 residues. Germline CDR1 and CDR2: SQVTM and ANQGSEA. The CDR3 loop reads CSVGPELDTAF. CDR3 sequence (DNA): TGCAGCGTTGGCCCTGAGTTGGACACTGCCTTC.

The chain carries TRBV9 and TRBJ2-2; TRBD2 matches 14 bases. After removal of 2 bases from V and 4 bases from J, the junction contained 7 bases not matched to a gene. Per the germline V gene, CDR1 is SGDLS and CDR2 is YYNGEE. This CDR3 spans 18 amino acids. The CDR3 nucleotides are TGTGCCAGCAGCGTGACTAGCGGGGGGGCCGTTGGCACCGGGGAGCTGTTTTTT. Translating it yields CASSVTSGGAVGTGELFF.

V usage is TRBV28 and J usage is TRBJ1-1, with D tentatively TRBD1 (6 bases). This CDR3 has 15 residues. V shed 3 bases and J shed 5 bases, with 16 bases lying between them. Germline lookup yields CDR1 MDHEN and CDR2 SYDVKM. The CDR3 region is CASSFWGGLETEAFF. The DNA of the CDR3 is TGTGCCAGCAGTTTTTGGGGGGGGCTGGAAACTGAAGCTTTCTTT. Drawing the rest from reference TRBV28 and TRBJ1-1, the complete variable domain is DVKVTQSSRYLVKRTGEKVFLECVQDMDHENMFWYRQDPGLGLRLIYFSYDVKMKEKGDIPEGYSVSREKKERFSLILESASTNQTSMYLCASSFWGGLETEAFFGQGTRLTVV.

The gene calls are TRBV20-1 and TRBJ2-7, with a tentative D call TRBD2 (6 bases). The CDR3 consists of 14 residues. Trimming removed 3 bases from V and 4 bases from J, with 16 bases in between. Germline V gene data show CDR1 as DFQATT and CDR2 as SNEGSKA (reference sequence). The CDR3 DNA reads TGCAGTGCTAGTGTCAGGAGGGCGGGTTACGAGCAGTACTTC. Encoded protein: CSASVRRAGYEQYF.

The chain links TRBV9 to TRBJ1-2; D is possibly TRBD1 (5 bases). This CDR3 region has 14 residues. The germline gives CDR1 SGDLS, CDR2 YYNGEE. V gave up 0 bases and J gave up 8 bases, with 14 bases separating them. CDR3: CASSVVGFGGGYTF. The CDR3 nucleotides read TGTGCCAGCAGCGTAGTAGGGTTCGGGGGAGGCTACACCTTC.

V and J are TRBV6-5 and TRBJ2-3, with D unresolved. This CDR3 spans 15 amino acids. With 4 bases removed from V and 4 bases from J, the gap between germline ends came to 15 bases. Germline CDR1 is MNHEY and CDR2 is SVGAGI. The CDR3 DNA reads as TGTGCCAGCAGTTCCAATCTCGCCCGGGCAGATACGCAGTATTTT. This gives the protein CASSSNLARADTQYF.

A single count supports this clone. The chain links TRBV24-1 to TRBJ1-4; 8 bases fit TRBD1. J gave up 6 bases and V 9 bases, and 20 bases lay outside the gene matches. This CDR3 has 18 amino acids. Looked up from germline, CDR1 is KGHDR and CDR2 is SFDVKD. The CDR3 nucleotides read TGTGCCACCGGAGGCCGGGACAGGAAAACCCGAGTGGATGAAAAACTGTTTTTT. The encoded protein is CATGGRDRKTRVDEKLFF.

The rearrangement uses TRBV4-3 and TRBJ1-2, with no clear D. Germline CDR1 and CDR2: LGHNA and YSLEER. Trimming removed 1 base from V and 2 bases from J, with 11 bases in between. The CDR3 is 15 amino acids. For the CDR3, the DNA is TGCGCCAGCAGCCAAGCCCTGACGGGGAACTATGGCTACACCTTC. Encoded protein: CASSQALTGNYGYTF.

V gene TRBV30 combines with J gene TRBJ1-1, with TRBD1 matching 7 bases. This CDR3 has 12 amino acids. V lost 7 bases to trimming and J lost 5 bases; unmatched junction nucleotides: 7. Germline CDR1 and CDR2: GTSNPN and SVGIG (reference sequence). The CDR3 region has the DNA TGTGCCTTAGACAGGGTAGGGACTGAAGCTTTCTTT. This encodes CALDRVGTEAFF.

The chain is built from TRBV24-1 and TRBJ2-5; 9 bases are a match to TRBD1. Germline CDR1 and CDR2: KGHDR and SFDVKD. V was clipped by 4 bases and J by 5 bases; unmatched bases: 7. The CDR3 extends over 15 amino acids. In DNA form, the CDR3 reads TGTGCCACCAGTGAAAACAGGGGGCGGGGGGAGACCCAGTACTTC. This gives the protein CATSENRGRGETQYF.

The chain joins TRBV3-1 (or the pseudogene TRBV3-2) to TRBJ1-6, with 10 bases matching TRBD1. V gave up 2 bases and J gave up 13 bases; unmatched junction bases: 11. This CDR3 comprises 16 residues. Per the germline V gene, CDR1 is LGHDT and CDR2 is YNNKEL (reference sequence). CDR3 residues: CASSQPTGGRVPPLHF. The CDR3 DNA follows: TGTGCCAGCAGCCAACCGACAGGGGGCCGGGTTCCGCCCCTCCACTTT.

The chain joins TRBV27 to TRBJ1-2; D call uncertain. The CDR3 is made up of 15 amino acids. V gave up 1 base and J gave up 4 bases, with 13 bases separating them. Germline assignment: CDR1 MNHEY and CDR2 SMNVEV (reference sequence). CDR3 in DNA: TGTGCCAGCAGTTTATTAGGCCTATCGGGCTATGGCTACACCTTC. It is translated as CASSLLGLSGYGYTF.